This T cell receptor (beta chain) was recorded in a study of PD-L1 blockade in urothelial cancer. Whole-study context: The patients' atezolizumab therapy, 1,200 mg intravenously every 3 weeks, started in about 2014. Investigators checked blood 3 weeks (second dose) and 6 weeks after treatment start. A median blood sample held approximately 140,000 T cells and 80,000 or so unique TCRs.

J was trimmed by 5 bases and V by 5 bases; bases with no gene match: 9. Germline V lookup: CDR1 LGHNA, CDR2 YNFKEQ. The CDR3 consists of 15 residues. The table came from immunoSEQ multiplex PCR; TCRdb's copy has only in-frame clones and leaves some out. The sample includes 70,000 to 90,000 clones, 82% of them seen just once. This TCR derives from a man aged 65 to 79 with urothelial cancer. The chain recombines TRBV4-2 with TRBJ2-4; TRBD1 aligns across 7 bases. The material sequenced was PBMCs, taken around atezolizumab (anti-PD-L1) treatment. CDR3 in DNA: TGTGCCAGCAGCTCCCCTAGGGGGCGACAAAACATTCAGTACTTC. This sequence encodes CASSSPRGRQNIQYF.